This T cell receptor (beta chain) was retrieved from a study of T cells after yellow fever vaccination. Deletions cut 1 base from V and 9 bases from J, with 13 bases between. Germline CDR1 is SGHTA and CDR2 is FQGNSA. The CDR3 extends over 15 amino acids. TCRdb ran MiXCR on the 5' RACE reads and lists one entry per CDR3 protein. There are hundreds of thousands of distinct CDR3 sequences in the sample; around an eighth occur only once, and more than 12% lies in the top ten. This clonotype has a count of ten or more. The V gene is TRBV7-2, the J gene TRBJ1-6; tentatively, D is TRBD1 (5 bases). The TCR comes from a man aged 25 to 45 who received the YFV17D yellow fever vaccine. The specimen comprised PBMCs, sampled on the day of the yellow fever booster vaccination. CDR3 coding DNA: TGTGCCAGCAGCTTAGGGCGGGGGAGGGGTTCACCCCTCCACTTT. It translates to CASSLGRGRGSPLHF.